This TCR beta chain was found in a study of blood T cell repertoires in COVID-19 (dated by TCRdb to the early 2020s). A note on the overall study: The collaborator samples originated in the United States, Italy and Spain and spanned the acute and convalescent phases of COVID-19. Sample metadata almost always included a de-identified subject ID, COVID-19 status, age in years and sex. Where available, HLA class I and class II types were obtained from metadata supplied by the sample provider rather than from assay-based typing. The prospective study material was composed of cDNA or gDNA derived from T cells, B-cell-depleted T cells, or PBMCs. The repertoires were released in a freely available public database meant as a resource for research on the immune response to SARS-CoV-2. Samples were obtained from the ongoing ImmuneRACE study (first 160 participants) and from 1,000 to 1,500 subjects provided by 6 global collaborators. Deeply sampled blood TCRbeta repertoires from subjects exposed to, actively infected with, or recovered from COVID-19 were included in the dataset. The full study reports these points: How much clinical and demographic metadata was included differed by source and by participant, and the metadata was provided uncurated.

Collaborating institutions collected whole blood in K2EDTA tubes following their own protocols. For TCRbeta analysis, collaborators shipped samples as frozen whole blood, isolated PBMCs, or DNA extracted from either of those sample types. TCRbeta CDR3 regions were amplified from genomic DNA by means of the immunoSEQ Assay, a bias-controlled multiplex PCR. The authors' analysis ran thus. Nucleated cell counts per sample were estimated from amplification of reference gene primers within the assay. To quantify the absolute abundance of each unique TCRbeta CDR3 rearrangement, sequence reads were collapsed and filtered. For each sample, productive Simpson clonality was calculated by taking the square root of Simpson's diversity index across productive rearrangements. TCRdb limited this immuneACCESS table to in-frame rearrangements with V and J called. A share of clones is missing; checked studies link under half to unresolved V genes, and the rest is unexplained. V, J and clone size reflect that table, while D and trimming were determined from the DNA. A total of just under 300,000 clones appear in this sample, approximately 86% of them only once. Of the sample, over 1% falls within the top ten clones.

CDR1 is given as SGHNT and CDR2 as YYREEE, both from the germline V gene (reference sequence). V and J are trimmed by 3 bases and 3 bases, and the gene matches miss 0 bases of the junction. Inclusive of the bounding cysteine and phenylalanine, the CDR3 is 14 residues long. Only the CDR3 region is kept as DNA, spanning 42 bases read in frame from base 1. Concerning this clone itself: The antigen it binds to is not known. No much larger clonotype is one base removed from it; base qualities were not supplied.

The TCR originated in a man in his 70s with acute or convalescent COVID-19. The chain links TRBV5-4 with TRBJ2-7; TRBD2 lines up with 13 middle nucleotides. Sequenced sample: peripheral blood. The CDR3 reads as follows: CASSWTSGSYEQYF. The nucleotide sequence is TGTGCCAGCAGCTGGACTAGCGGGAGCTACGAGCAGTACTTC.